This T cell receptor (beta chain) derives from a study of blood T cell repertoires in COVID-19. Background on the study: T cells, B-cell-depleted T cells, or PBMCs provided the cDNA or gDNA that served as material.

In the case of this clone: The same CDR3 also results from other DNA sequences found in this sample.

Participants came from fewer than 25 US areas, aged roughly 18 to 90 years. Membership in each cohort depended on participant-reported clinical history. Trimming stripped 0 bases from V and 5 bases from J, with 8 bases between. This CDR3 has 13 amino acids. Germline CDR1 is SGHRS and CDR2 is YFSETQ. Per the authors' pipeline: Cell counts per sample came from amplifying reference gene primers. Only in-frame clones appear in the TCRdb table, and some are missing; sequencing was by immunoSEQ multiplex PCR. That table gives V, J and clone size, and the DNA gave D and trimming. There are hundreds of thousands of clones in the sample; roughly nine tenths occur only once, and 3% to 4% lies in the top ten.

This sequence joins TRBV5-1 and TRBJ2-5; a possible D gene is TRBD1 (5 bases). The clonotype comes from a woman aged 25-40 years with acute COVID-19. Sequencing was carried out using PBMCs or T cells enriched from blood (not recorded which). As DNA, the CDR3 is TGCGCCAGCAGCTTGGGGGGCCGGGAGACCCAGTACTTC. Translation: CASSLGGRETQYF.